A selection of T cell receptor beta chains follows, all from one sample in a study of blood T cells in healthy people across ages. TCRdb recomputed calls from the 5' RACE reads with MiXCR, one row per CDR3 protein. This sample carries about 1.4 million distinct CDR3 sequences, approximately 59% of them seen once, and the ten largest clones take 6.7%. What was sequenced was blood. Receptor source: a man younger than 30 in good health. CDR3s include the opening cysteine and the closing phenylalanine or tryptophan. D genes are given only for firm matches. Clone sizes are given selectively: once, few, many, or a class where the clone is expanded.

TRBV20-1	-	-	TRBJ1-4	TGCAGTGCTGGGAAGGGATGGAACGAAAAACTGTTTTTT	CSAGKGWNEKLFF
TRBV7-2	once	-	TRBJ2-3	TGTGCCAGCAGCTTAGTCGACCGCCACATCGATACGCAGTATTTT	CASSLVDRHIDTQYF
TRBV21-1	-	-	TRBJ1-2	TGTGCCAGCAGCAATGGGTCAGGGGGCTATGGCTACACCTTC	CASSNGSGGYGYTF
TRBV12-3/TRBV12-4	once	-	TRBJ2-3	TGTGCCAGCACTCCTAGGCCCCCAGGGTATGGTACAGATACGCAGTATTTT	CASTPRPPGYGTDTQYF
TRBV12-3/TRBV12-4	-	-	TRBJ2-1	TGTGCCAGCAGTTTAGCGGGAGCGGTTAGAGATGAGCAGTTCTTC	CASSLAGAVRDEQFF
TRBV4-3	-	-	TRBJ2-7	TGCGCCAGCAGCCAACGCCTACTTCGGAGAGATGGGGAGCAGTACTTC	CASSQRLLRRDGEQYF
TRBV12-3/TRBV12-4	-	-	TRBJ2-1	TGTGCCAGCAGCTCTGGTCCCAATGAGCAGTTCTTC	CASSSGPNEQFF
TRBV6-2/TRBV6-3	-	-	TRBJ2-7	TGTGCCAGCAGCTGGGGGCAGAGATATTTTTACGAGCAGTACTTC	CASSWGQRYFYEQYF
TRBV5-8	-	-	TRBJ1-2	TGTGCCAGCAGCTTGGCCATTCGACTTGGCTACACCTTC	CASSLAIRLGYTF
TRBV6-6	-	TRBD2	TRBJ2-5	TGTGCCAGCAGTCCCCGCCGGGAGGGAGAGACCCAGTACTTC	CASSPRREGETQYF
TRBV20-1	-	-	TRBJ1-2	TGCAGTGCTAGAGGGTTAGGGGCCGCCTATTATGGCTACACCTTC	CSARGLGAAYYGYTF
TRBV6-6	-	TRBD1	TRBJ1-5	TGTGCCAGCAGCCCCCCAGGGGGCCGCAATCAGCCCCAGCATTTT	CASSPPGGRNQPQHF
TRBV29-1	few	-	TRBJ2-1	TGCAGCGTCGATAGCCGGGACGGGACAAATGAGCAGTTCTTC	CSVDSRDGTNEQFF
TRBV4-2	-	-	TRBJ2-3	TGTGCCATCAGCCAAGATCTTCATACGCAGTATTTT	CAISQDLHTQYF
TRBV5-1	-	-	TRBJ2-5	TGCGCCAGCAGCTGGAGATGGGCCCAAGAGACCCAGTACTTC	CASSWRWAQETQYF
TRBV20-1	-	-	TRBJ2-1	TGCAGTGCACATAGCGCCGGCTCCTACAATGAGCAGTTCTTC	CSAHSAGSYNEQFF
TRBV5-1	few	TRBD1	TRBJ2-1	TGCGCCAGCAGCTCCGCGGGACAGGGGTACAATGAGCAGTTCTTC	CASSSAGQGYNEQFF
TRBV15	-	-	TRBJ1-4	TGTGCCACCAGCAGAGTACAGGATGAAAAACTGTTTTTT	CATSRVQDEKLFF
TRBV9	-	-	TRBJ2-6	TGTGCCAGCACCGGAGTCAAGGGGTTGGACTCTGGGGCCAACGTCCTGACTTTC	CASTGVKGLDSGANVLTF
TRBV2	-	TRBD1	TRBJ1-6	TGTGCCAGCAGTGACGTCCGGACAGGGGGCAGTTGGGGGAATTCACCCCTCCACTTT	CASSDVRTGGSWGNSPLHF
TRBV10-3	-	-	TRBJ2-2	TGTGCCATCGCGGGGATGTTAGGCACCGGGGAGCTGTTTTTT	CAIAGMLGTGELFF
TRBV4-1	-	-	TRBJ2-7	TGCGCCAGCAGCCTCACAGGTATGACCTACGAGCAGTACTTC	CASSLTGMTYEQYF
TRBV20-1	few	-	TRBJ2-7	TGCAGTGCTAGCGGGAGCTTCACCTACGAGCAGTACTTC	CSASGSFTYEQYF
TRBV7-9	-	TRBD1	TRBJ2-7	TGTGCCAGCAGCTTTACAACCCCGGGACAGGGGTACGACGAGCAGTACTTC	CASSFTTPGQGYDEQYF
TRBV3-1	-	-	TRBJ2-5	TGTGCCAGCAGCCAACCGGGGTACCCAGAGACCCAGTACTTC	CASSQPGYPETQYF
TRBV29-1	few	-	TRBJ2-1	TGCAGCGTTGAGATCAGGGGACTCGCCTGGGATGAGCAGTTCTTC	CSVEIRGLAWDEQFF
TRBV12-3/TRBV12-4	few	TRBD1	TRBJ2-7	TGTGCCAGCAGTTTAGGACAGGGGGTAGACGAGCAGTACTTC	CASSLGQGVDEQYF
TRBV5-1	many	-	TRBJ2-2	TGCGCCAGCAGCTTGAACAACGCGAACACCGGGGAGCTGTTTTTT	CASSLNNANTGELFF
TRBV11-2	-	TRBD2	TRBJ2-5	TGTGCCAGCAGCGAAATCTCGCGGGGGGCCCAAGAGACCCAGTACTTC	CASSEISRGAQETQYF
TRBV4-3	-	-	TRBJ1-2	TGCGCCAACAGCCAAGAACTGTTAATGTACGGAGGGCATGGCTACACCTTC	CANSQELLMYGGHGYTF
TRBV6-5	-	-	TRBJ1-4	TGTGCCAGCAGCAAACAGAACCAAAATGAAAAACTGTTTTTT	CASSKQNQNEKLFF
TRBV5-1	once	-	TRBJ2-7	TGCGCCAGCAGTTCTCAGGGAGGTACCTACGAGCAGTACTTC	CASSSQGGTYEQYF
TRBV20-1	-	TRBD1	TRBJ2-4	TGCAGTGCTAGAGATTATGACAGGGCGGCCAAAAACATTCAGTACTTC	CSARDYDRAAKNIQYF
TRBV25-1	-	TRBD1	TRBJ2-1	TGTGCCAGCAGTGAACGGGACAGGGCAAAGTTCTTC	CASSERDRAKFF
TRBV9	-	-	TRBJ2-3	TGTGCCAGCAGCGTAGAGGCCGGTTATGGCACAGATACGCAGTATTTT	CASSVEAGYGTDTQYF
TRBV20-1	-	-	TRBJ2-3	TGCAGTGCTGGGGACCTCCGAGATACGCAGTATTTT	CSAGDLRDTQYF
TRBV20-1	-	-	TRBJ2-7	TGCAGTGCTAGAGCCACTGCGCAGGACAGCTTCTACGAGCAGTACTTC	CSARATAQDSFYEQYF